This paragraph reports one T cell receptor beta chain. The CDR3 spans 13 residues. V lost 6 bases, J lost 0 bases, and 7 bases lay in between. Per the germline V gene, CDR1 is MNHNS and CDR2 is SASEGT. Of the isolated RNA, all was reverse transcribed, and so the sequenced material was expressed TCRB transcripts. The method was immunoSEQ multiplex PCR; TCRdb's version includes in-frame clones alone and lacks a portion of them. Of roughly 380,000 clones listed, less than 20% are singletons. The sample originates from a study of beta chain features in type 1 diabetes. CD45RO/CCR7/CD25/CD127/CD95/CD27 staining was used to isolate CD4+ naive, central memory, regulatory and stem cell-like memory cells by sorting.

Sequenced: naive CD4+ T cells from blood. This chain uses TRBV6-1 with TRBJ2-3; D gene unclear. The TCR comes from a woman aged 18 to 35 in good health. The CDR3 DNA reads TGTGCCAGCAGAGTAGTAAGCACAGATACGCAGTATTTT. Translating gives CASRVVSTDTQYF.